The 19 T cell receptor beta chains in this list originate from one sample, sequenced in a study of response to subunit inactivated influenza vaccine. A single record per CDR3 protein comes from TCRdb applying MiXCR to the RT-PCR reads. The table includes roughly 670,000 distinct CDR3 sequences, approximately 15% detected once. The sequences come from PBMCs from blood, collected roughly 15 days before vaccination. Every receptor here comes from a middle-aged man who received an inactivated influenza vaccine.

This clonotype was counted at least ten times. This chain uses TRBV4-3 with TRBJ2-2, with D perhaps matching TRBD1 (7 bases). The CDR3 totals 16 residues. V was shortened by 0 bases and J by 6 bases, with 14 bases between the two germline ends. Germline CDR1 is LGHNA and CDR2 is YSLEER. CDR3 sequence (DNA): TGCGCCAGCAGCCAAGACAGGGGGGTCGTGGCCGGGGAGCTGTTTTTT. Its translation: CASSQDRGVVAGELFF.

This clonotype was observed a few times. This sequence joins TRBV6-2 or TRBV6-3 and TRBJ1-1; D might be TRBD1 (5 bases). The CDR3 extends over 14 amino acids. CDR1 is MNHEY, CDR2 SVGEGT, per germline. Trimming took off 6 bases at V and 7 bases at J, with 18 bases between the two ends. For the CDR3, the DNA is TGTGCCAGCAGCGAGGCAGGGATGGTCCGTGAAGCTTTCTTT. Translation: CASSEAGMVREAFF.

V usage is TRBV27 and J usage is TRBJ2-7; TRBD1 might be the D (6 bases). The V gene lost 5 bases and the J gene lost 3 bases, with 20 bases spanning the gap. The germline CDR1 and CDR2 sequences are MNHEY and SMNVEV (reference sequence). This CDR3 is 16 amino acids long. CDR3 amino acids: CASSPTPGGMFYEQYF. In nucleotides, the CDR3 is TGTGCCAGCAGTCCCACTCCTGGGGGCATGTTCTACGAGCAGTACTTC.

The CDR3: CASKAGAGDDGYTF. For the CDR3, the DNA is TGTGCCAGCAAGGCGGGGGCAGGCGATGATGGCTACACCTTC. The rearrangement uses TRBV2 and TRBJ1-2; possibly TRBD1 for D (6 bases). V lost 7 bases and J 6 bases, leaving 18 bases between the germline ends. CDR3 size: 14 residues. The germline CDR1 and CDR2 sequences are SNHLY and FYNNEI.

A few counts support this clonotype. The chain joins TRBV20-1 to TRBJ2-7, with D perhaps assigned TRBD1 or TRBD2 (5 bases each). Germline CDR1 and CDR2: DFQATT and SNEGSKA (reference sequence). V was clipped by 0 bases and J by 4 bases, with 19 bases between them. The CDR3 is made up of 16 amino acids. CDR3 loop: CSARDSTGTAWYEQYF. CDR3 coding DNA: TGCAGTGCTAGAGATTCAACCGGGACGGCGTGGTACGAGCAGTACTTC.

J is TRBJ1-1 and V is TRBV4-2, with D hard to call. Between the trimmed V and J ends, which lost 5 bases and 7 bases, there was a span of 11 bases. Per germline, CDR1 LGHNA and CDR2 YNFKEQ. The CDR3 has 12 residues. CDR3 in DNA: TGTGCCAGCAGCTCTCTTGGCTATGAAGCTTTCTTT. Its protein product is CASSSLGYEAFF.

The CDR3, as DNA: TGTGCCAGCAGCTTCCGGAATTTCCAGCAGGATGAGCAGTTCTTC. The encoded protein is CASSFRNFQQDEQFF. This chain links TRBV9 with TRBJ2-1; unclear D gene. The CDR3 is made up of 15 amino acids. The V gene's germline CDR1 is SGDLS and CDR2 YYNGEE. V lost 4 bases and J lost 8, with 19 bases in between.

The CDR3 sequence: CASSFGAGNNEQFF. In DNA form, the CDR3 reads TGTGCCAGCAGTTTTGGGGCTGGGAACAATGAGCAGTTCTTC. The chain couples TRBV12-3 or TRBV12-4 to TRBJ2-1, with D tentatively TRBD1 (5 bases). The CDR3 contains 14 residues. V shed 3 bases and J shed 5 bases, with 11 bases lying between them.

This clonotype was seen ten or more times. The chain recombines TRBV11-2 with TRBJ2-7; 14 positions match TRBD2. The CDR3 sequence is 16 residues long. Unmatched junction bases numbered 3, after V lost 5 bases and J lost 0 bases. Germline V CDR1 and CDR2: SGHAT, FQNNGV. CDR3 amino acids: CASSRTSGGNSYEQYF. As DNA, the CDR3 is TGTGCCAGCAGCCGGACTAGCGGGGGGAACTCCTACGAGCAGTACTTC.

The chain joins TRBV4-2 to TRBJ2-1, with 11 bases fitting TRBD2. The ends lost 0 bases at V and 8 bases at J; junction bases unmatched: 9. This CDR3 spans 17 amino acids. Germline V gene lookup returns CDR1 LGHNA and CDR2 YNFKEQ. This chain's CDR3 is CASSQDRTGLAAYEQFF. DNA for the CDR3: TGTGCCAGCAGCCAAGATAGGACGGGACTAGCGGCATATGAGCAGTTCTTC.

Ten or more counts support this clonotype. The chain joins TRBV11-2 to TRBJ2-7; unclear D gene. The V gene lost 5 bases and the J gene lost 0 bases, with 14 bases spanning the gap. This CDR3 contains 15 residues. In germline, CDR1 is SGHAT, CDR2 FQNNGV. The CDR3 region has the DNA TGTGCCAGCAGCAAAGAGGCCCAAAGCTCCTACGAGCAGTACTTC. This translates into CASSKEAQSSYEQYF.

V usage is TRBV10-3 and J usage is TRBJ1-1; D ambiguous. The CDR3 covers 14 residues. Trimming stripped 5 bases from V and 3 bases from J, with 13 bases between. Germline values: CDR1 ENHRY, CDR2 SYGVKD. CDR3 in amino acids: CAISPEWSDTEAFF. Here the CDR3 DNA reads TGTGCCATCAGTCCCGAGTGGTCGGACACTGAAGCTTTCTTT.

This clonotype was counted at least ten times. The chain links TRBV28 to TRBJ2-2; 8 positions match TRBD1. This CDR3 contains 17 residues. Germline V gives CDR1 MDHEN, CDR2 SYDVKM. J gave up 6 bases and V 3 bases, and 12 bases lay outside the gene matches. DNA for the CDR3: TGTGCCAGCAGTTTTGGGTGGACCGGGACAGGAGCCGGGGAGCTGTTTTTT. Amino acids: CASSFGWTGTGAGELFF.

This clonotype was picked up a small number of times. V is TRBV5-1 and J is TRBJ2-2, with D uncertain. CDR1 is SGHRS, CDR2 YFSETQ, per germline. V gave up 1 base and J gave up 7 bases, with 5 bases separating them. This CDR3 is 12 amino acids long. The CDR3 DNA reads as TGCGCCAGCAGCTTGATCGACGGGGAGCTGTTTTTT. The encoded protein is CASSLIDGELFF.

This clonotype was detected ten times or more. This rearrangement joins TRBV18 to TRBJ2-1, with 9 bases that match TRBD2. CDR1 and CDR2 (germline): KGHSH, LQKENI. The CDR3 extends over 15 amino acids. Germline trimming cut 2 bases from V and 7 bases from J; bases unmatched to any gene: 6. CDR3 nucleotide sequence: TGTGCCAGCTCACCATTTACTAGCGGGCCTAATGAGCAGTTCTTC. It translates to CASSPFTSGPNEQFF.

This clonotype has a handful of counts. This chain uses TRBV18 with TRBJ2-7; 8 nucleotides line up with TRBD1. The junction had 4 bases not matched to a gene; V was cut back by 3 bases and J by 6 bases. Germline CDR1 is KGHSH and CDR2 is LQKENI. The CDR3 has 13 amino acids. The CDR3 DNA sequence: TGTGCCAGCTCACCCCGGGACAGGACCGAGCAGTACTTC. Its translation is CASSPRDRTEQYF.

This clonotype was found a few times. The chain carries TRBV12-3 or TRBV12-4 and TRBJ2-4; 7 bases are a match to TRBD1. Trimming removed 5 bases from V and 7 bases from J; junction bases left unmatched: 11. CDR3 size: 15 residues. This CDR3 is CASSIQGTRTNIQYF. The CDR3 bases are TGTGCCAGCAGTATACAGGGGACGCGGACGAACATTCAGTACTTC.

This clonotype was detected a few times. The chain couples TRBV20-1 to TRBJ1-3; D possibly corresponds to TRBD1 (5 bases). The CDR3 is made up of 13 amino acids. V lost 4 bases and J 0 bases, leaving 7 bases between the germline ends. Looked up from germline, CDR1 is DFQATT and CDR2 is SNEGSKA (reference sequence). The CDR3 sequence: CSAKTVSGNTIYF. DNA for the CDR3: TGCAGTGCTAAGACAGTCTCTGGAAACACCATATATTTT.

This clonotype appeared many times. The chain employs TRBV7-9 and TRBJ2-5; D perhaps matches TRBD2 (6 bases). V lost 7 bases and J 4 bases, leaving 13 bases between the germline ends. Germline loops: CDR1 SEHNR, CDR2 FQNEAQ (reference sequence). The CDR3 has 13 amino acids. CDR3 amino acids: CASTPQGGETQYF. As DNA, the CDR3 is TGTGCCAGCACCCCCCAGGGAGGAGAGACCCAGTACTTC.